In its sample, the clone carrying this TCR beta chain was seen a few times. TCRdb redid the calling of the RT-PCR reads with MiXCR, one entry per CDR3 protein. The sample consists of around 160,000 distinct CDR3 sequences, about 29% of them appearing once. The sample belongs to a study of patients and donors after allogeneic stem cell transplantation. The CDR3 totals 13 residues. Germline assignment: CDR1 DFQATT and CDR2 SNEGSKA (reference sequence). V was cut by 3 bases and J by 3 bases, with 10 bases left in between. The material sequenced was blood, either unsorted or a sorted T cell fraction (not recorded which). The receptor's source is a human donor who was either an allogeneic HSCT recipient or a stem cell or donor lymphocyte infusion donor (not recorded which). It is not recorded whose cells these are; they may come from a transplant donor. The chain uses TRBV20-1 and TRBJ2-3; TRBD2 is a possible D gene (6 bases). CDR3 sequence (DNA): TGCAGTGCTAGTAGCGGAACAACAGATACGCAGTATTTT. Residues: CSASSGTTDTQYF.